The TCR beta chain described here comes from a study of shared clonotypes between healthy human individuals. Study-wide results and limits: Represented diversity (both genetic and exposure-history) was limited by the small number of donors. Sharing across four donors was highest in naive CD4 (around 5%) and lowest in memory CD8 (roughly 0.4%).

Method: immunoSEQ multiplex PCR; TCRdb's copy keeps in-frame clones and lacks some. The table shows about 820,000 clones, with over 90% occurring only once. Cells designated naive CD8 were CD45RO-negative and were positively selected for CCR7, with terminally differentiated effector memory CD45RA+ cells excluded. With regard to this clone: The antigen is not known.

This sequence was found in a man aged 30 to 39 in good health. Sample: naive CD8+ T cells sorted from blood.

CDR3 protein: CASSAIAGAFSYEQYF. In DNA form, the CDR3 reads TGTGCCAGCAGCGCGATTGCGGGAGCTTTCTCCTACGAGCAGTACTTC. The chain has TRBV11-2 and TRBJ2-7; 7 bases are a match to TRBD2. The germline CDR1 and CDR2 sequences are SGHAT and FQNNGV. CDR3 length equals 16 residues. V lost 5 bases and J lost 0; bases outside the gene matches: 10.